The next 20 T cell receptor beta chains were all read from a single sample in a study of T cell responses to AZD1222 COVID-19 vaccine. Clones were read by immunoSEQ multiplex PCR, and TCRdb kept only the in-frame ones, dropping some. The data show 55,000 to 65,000 clones, more than 60% seen once. Sequencing used peripheral blood, obtained 28 days after the second AZD1222 dose. These receptors came from an adult who received the AZD1222 COVID-19 vaccine.

Comment on this clone: A junction end diverges from the germline sequence, so it may reflect a read error. The genes are TRBV7-8 and TRBJ2-7; D could derive from TRBD1 or TRBD2 (6 bases each). The germline V gene has CDR1 SGHVS and CDR2 FQNEAQ. The CDR3 loop spans 14 amino acids. The CDR3 sequence is CASSLEGGSNEQYF. The CDR3 region has the DNA TGTGCCAGCAGCTTAGAGGGGGGCTCCAACGAGCAGTACTTC.

The rearrangement links TRBV2 to TRBJ1-4; 10 bases are shared with TRBD1. Trimming removed 4 bases from V and 4 bases from J; junction bases left unmatched: 12. Germline V gene sequence: CDR1 SNHLY, CDR2 FYNNEI. CDR3 size: 18 residues. Here the CDR3 reads CASSGASGTGVGNEKLFF. The CDR3 bases are TGTGCCAGCAGTGGAGCTTCCGGGACAGGGGTTGGTAATGAAAAACTGTTTTTT.

The chain recombines TRBV3-1 (or the pseudogene TRBV3-2) with TRBJ1-6; D gene ambiguous. The V gene lost 5 bases and the J gene lost 12 bases, with 11 bases spanning the gap. CDR1 and CDR2 from the germline V gene are LGHDT and YNNKEL (reference sequence). The CDR3 contains 12 residues. The CDR3 is CASSKQPGPLHF. The DNA for the CDR3 is TGTGCCAGCAGCAAGCAACCGGGACCCCTCCACTTT.

The J gene is TRBJ2-1, the V gene TRBV14; D remains unclear. V lost 4 bases and J 3 bases, leaving 7 bases between the germline ends. The CDR3 is 13 amino acids. From germline, CDR1 is SGHDN and CDR2 FVKESK. CDR3 DNA: TGTGCCAGCAGCCTTCAAGGCTACAATGAGCAGTTCTTC. Protein sequence: CASSLQGYNEQFF.

The chain employs TRBV6-1 and TRBJ1-6; D not resolved. This CDR3 contains 13 residues. The V end lost 2 bases, the J end lost 9 bases, and 8 bases lay between the germline ends. CDR1 is MNHNS, CDR2 SASEGT, per germline. The CDR3 nucleotides are TGTGCCAGCAGTGAACAGGAAAGTTCACCCCTCCACTTT. Its translation: CASSEQESSPLHF.

This chain joins TRBV5-4 and TRBJ1-1; D remains unclear. CDR3 length equals 14 residues. The germline gives CDR1 SGHNT, CDR2 YYREEE (reference sequence). The ends were cut back, 3 bases at V and 0 bases at J, with 9 bases in the middle. The DNA of the CDR3 is TGTGCCAGCAGCTACGACGGTGTGAACACTGAAGCTTTCTTT. Translation gives CASSYDGVNTEAFF.

There are a few counts of this clone. The CDR3 sequence: CASSEGTGGAEQYF. The CDR3 nucleotides read TGTGCCAGCAGTGAAGGGACAGGGGGCGCGGAGCAGTACTTC. The rearrangement links TRBV2 to TRBJ2-7; TRBD1 matches 11 bases. V was clipped by 1 base and J by 7 bases; unmatched bases: 3. The CDR3 is 14 residues long. The germline gives CDR1 SNHLY, CDR2 FYNNEI.

This clone was counted once. The J gene is TRBJ1-3, the V gene TRBV28; 7 bases map to TRBD1. This CDR3 contains 13 residues. J was trimmed by 3 bases and V by 7 bases; bases with no gene match: 3. CDR1 is MDHEN, CDR2 SYDVKM, per germline. The CDR3 sequence is CASNRGYGNTIYF. The CDR3 bases are TGTGCCAGCAACAGGGGTTATGGAAACACCATATATTTT.

This clone was detected a few times. This chain uses TRBV5-6 with TRBJ1-2, with D perhaps matching TRBD1 (6 bases). V was cut by 3 bases and J by 8 bases, with 14 bases left in between. Germline V gene lookup returns CDR1 SGHDT and CDR2 YYEEEE. This CDR3 is 13 amino acids long. CDR3 amino acids: CASSSQGSMGYTF. Written as DNA, the CDR3 is TGTGCCAGCAGCTCACAGGGATCTATGGGCTACACCTTC.

This clone came up a few times. The CDR3 protein is CASSAGGLASYNEQFF. The CDR3 DNA follows: TGTGCCAGCAGCGCCGGGGGACTAGCGTCCTACAATGAGCAGTTCTTC. The J gene is TRBJ2-1, the V gene TRBV9; 10 bases are a match to TRBD2. The CDR3 totals 16 residues. The J segment lost 1 base and the V segment lost 3 bases, leaving 4 bases of the junction unmatched. Germline V lookup: CDR1 SGDLS, CDR2 YYNGEE.

The count of this clone is one. The rearrangement uses TRBV2 and TRBJ1-5, with D uncertain. The CDR3 spans 15 residues. V lost 4 bases to trimming and J lost 0 bases, with 10 bases between them. CDR1 is SNHLY and CDR2 is FYNNEI in the germline V gene. CDR3 residues: CASSAGLDSNQPQHF. CDR3 coding DNA: TGTGCCAGCAGTGCTGGGTTGGATAGCAATCAGCCCCAGCATTTT.

This chain links TRBV27 with TRBJ2-2; the D is unclear. The CDR3 runs 14 residues. The V and J ends lost 6 bases and 0 bases respectively, with 8 bases between them. CDR1 and CDR2 (germline): MNHEY, SMNVEV (reference sequence). The CDR3 DNA follows: TGTGCCAGCAGATTCCAAGCGAACACCGGGGAGCTGTTTTTT. Amino acid sequence: CASRFQANTGELFF.

This clone showed up just a few times. The rearrangement links TRBV4-3 to TRBJ2-5; 12 bases map to TRBD2. J lost 2 bases, V lost 4 bases, and 5 bases had no gene match. The CDR3 covers 16 residues. Germline loops: CDR1 LGHNA, CDR2 YSLEER. The CDR3 DNA reads as TGCGCCAGCAGCCCAGGACTAGCGGGACTACAAGAGACCCAGTACTTC. It is translated as CASSPGLAGLQETQYF.

The chain combines TRBV6-6 with TRBJ1-2; D is unresolved. V dropped 8 bases and J dropped 6 bases, with 22 bases sitting between them. Germline V gene sequence: CDR1 MNHNY, CDR2 SVGAGI (reference sequence). The CDR3 has 15 residues. The chain's CDR3 is CASARAVMDRDGYTF. CDR3 DNA sequence: TGTGCCAGCGCAAGGGCGGTCATGGATCGGGATGGCTACACCTTC.

This chain connects TRBV28 to TRBJ2-3; D call uncertain. Trimming shortened V by 1 base and J by 5 bases, and 13 bases separated the two germline ends. The CDR3 is made up of 15 amino acids. Germline V gene lookup returns CDR1 MDHEN and CDR2 SYDVKM. The CDR3 region has the DNA TGTGCCAGCAGTTTATTAGGCCAGCCCGGAGATACGCAGTATTTT. It translates to CASSLLGQPGDTQYF.

This chain links TRBV6-4 with TRBJ1-5, with no clear D. From germline, CDR1 is MRHNA and CDR2 SNTAGT. The CDR3 extends over 14 amino acids. The V and J ends lost 2 bases and 7 bases respectively, with 12 bases between them. CDR3 sequence reads: CASSDLRVEQPQHF. As DNA, the CDR3 is TGTGCCAGCAGTGACCTTAGGGTGGAACAGCCCCAGCATTTT.

This clone was counted once. This chain joins TRBV5-4 and TRBJ2-7; D is perhaps TRBD1 or TRBD2 (5 bases each). Germline CDR1 reads SGHNT; CDR2 reads YYREEE (reference sequence). V was cut by 1 base and J by 0 bases, with 8 bases left in between. The CDR3 spans 14 residues. DNA of the CDR3: TGTGCCAGCAGCTTGTTGGGACCCTCCTACGAGCAGTACTTC. It encodes CASSLLGPSYEQYF.

A few counts support this clone. The DNA of the CDR3 is TGTGCCAGCAGCTTAGGCGCGGGAGATACGCAGTATTTT. Amino acid sequence: CASSLGAGDTQYF. V gene TRBV7-2 combines with J gene TRBJ2-3; D might be TRBD2 (5 bases). In germline, CDR1 is SGHTA, CDR2 FQGNSA. CDR3 length: 13 residues. V was clipped by 1 base and J by 5 bases, with 7 bases between them.

This clone appeared a few times. This chain connects TRBV10-3 to TRBJ1-2; 7 bases map to TRBD1. Trimming cost V 8 bases and J 2 bases; bases outside gene matches: 5. Germline loops: CDR1 ENHRY, CDR2 SYGVKD. This CDR3 is 13 amino acids long. Written as DNA, the CDR3 is TGTGCCATCGGGGGGGGACAGAACTATGGCTACACCTTC. Translating it yields CAIGGGQNYGYTF.

The chain has TRBV28 and TRBJ2-7; TRBD1 might be the D (6 bases). CDR1 and CDR2 from the germline V gene are MDHEN and SYDVKM. V was cut by 5 bases and J by 7 bases, with 21 bases left in between. The CDR3 has 15 residues. The CDR3 is CASSLNTGFGVEQYF. The CDR3 DNA follows: TGTGCCAGCAGTCTGAACACAGGGTTCGGTGTGGAGCAGTACTTC. Full variable domain (missing parts from reference TRBV28 and TRBJ2-7): DVKVTQSSRYLVKRTGEKVFLECVQDMDHENMFWYRQDPGLGLRLIYFSYDVKMKEKGDIPEGYSVSREKKERFSLILESASTNQTSMYLCASSLNTGFGVEQYFGPGTRLTVT.